These 28 T cell receptor beta chains were all obtained from the same sample, sequenced in a study of blood T cells in healthy people across ages. The authors ran a second PCR of 7 to 11 cycles using a sample-barcoded 5' primer and a J-beta primer mix. TCRdb re-called the 5' RACE reads with MiXCR, one entry per CDR3 protein. The sample yields approximately 780,000 distinct CDR3 sequences, 20% to 30% seen once. This same sample was also taken into another study, of T cells of mothers and their children.

Sequencing input: blood. Receptors originate from a boy aged 5-17 years in good health.

The genes are TRBV2 and TRBJ2-7, with a weak D call TRBD1 (5 bases). V lost 5 bases to trimming and J lost 2 bases, with 13 bases between them. This CDR3 comprises 14 residues. CDR1 is SNHLY and CDR2 is FYNNEI in the germline V gene. The CDR3 loop is CASSQGSQPYEQYF. CDR3 bases: TGTGCCAGCAGTCAGGGATCGCAACCCTACGAGCAGTACTTC.

This clonotype was found once. The chain carries TRBV30 and TRBJ2-1; 9 bases match TRBD1. V was pared by 7 bases and J by 4 bases, with 8 bases of the junction left unmatched. This CDR3 comprises 14 residues. Germline CDR1 GTSNPN, CDR2 SVGIG (reference sequence). Here the CDR3 DNA reads TGTGCCTTAAACCGGGACAGGGCGTACAATGAGCAGTTCTTC. This sequence encodes CALNRDRAYNEQFF.

This clonotype was observed a handful of times. The chain is built from TRBV20-1 and TRBJ1-1; D ambiguous. Germline loops: CDR1 DFQATT, CDR2 SNEGSKA (reference sequence). V dropped 6 bases and J dropped 1 base, with 9 bases sitting between them. The CDR3 extends over 12 amino acids. CDR3 amino acids: CSAVAQNTEAFF. The CDR3 nucleotides are TGCAGTGCGGTAGCCCAGAACACTGAAGCTTTCTTT.

The rearrangement uses TRBV2 and TRBJ2-1; 7 bases are shared with TRBD2. V gave up 8 bases and J gave up 6 bases; unmatched junction bases: 7. This CDR3 comprises 13 residues. Germline CDR1 is SNHLY and CDR2 is FYNNEI. The chain's CDR3 is CASAGVGVNEQFF. CDR3 nucleotide sequence: TGTGCCAGCGCGGGGGTAGGGGTCAATGAGCAGTTCTTC.

The V and J genes are TRBV7-2 and TRBJ2-4; D unresolved. The germline V gene encodes CDR1 SGHTA and CDR2 FQGNSA. V dropped 5 bases and J dropped 6 bases, with 17 bases sitting between them. This CDR3 has 15 residues. CDR3 in DNA: TGTGCCAGCAGCCTATCTTATGGCCCGTCAAACATTCAGTACTTC. Protein sequence: CASSLSYGPSNIQYF.

The V and J genes are TRBV28 and TRBJ2-7; tentatively, D is TRBD1 (6 bases). Germline-derived CDR1 and CDR2 are MDHEN and SYDVKM. V lost 5 bases and J 0 bases, leaving 17 bases between the germline ends. The CDR3 has 16 amino acids. CDR3 amino acids: CASSRPGTSFSYEQYF. The CDR3 DNA is TGTGCCAGCAGTCGACCCGGGACATCCTTCTCCTACGAGCAGTACTTC.

This clonotype was seen a handful of times. The chain is built from TRBV28 and TRBJ2-1; 7 bases align to TRBD1. Germline V gives CDR1 MDHEN, CDR2 SYDVKM. The CDR3 consists of 16 residues. The junction had 5 bases not matched to a gene; V was cut back by 1 base and J by 2 bases. In nucleotides, the CDR3 is TGTGCCAGCAGTTTATTGGAGACAGGGCCCTACAATGAGCAGTTCTTC. Its translation: CASSLLETGPYNEQFF.

CDR3 nucleotides: TGTGCCAGCAGCGTAGGAAGCGGGGCCGAGGGTGAGCAGTTCTTC. Translated: CASSVGSGAEGEQFF. J is TRBJ2-1 and V is TRBV9; 7 nucleotides align to TRBD2. CDR3 length: 15 residues. The J segment lost 9 bases and the V segment lost 0 bases, leaving 9 bases of the junction unmatched. CDR1 and CDR2 (germline): SGDLS, YYNGEE.

The chain is built from TRBV3-1 and TRBJ2-5; 7 positions agree with TRBD1. The DNA end is more similar to TRBJ2-1, so the J call may be wrong. The CDR3 sequence is 14 residues long. Germline V gene data show CDR1 as LGHDT and CDR2 as YNNKEL (reference sequence). CDR3 region: CASSHRGLVNEQFF. The CDR3 DNA reads as TGTGCCAGCAGCCATAGGGGGCTAGTAAATGAGCAGTTCTTC.

This chain joins TRBV6-2 or TRBV6-3 and TRBJ2-5, with 13 bases matching TRBD2. The length of the CDR3 is 13 residues. The V gene end was trimmed by 6 bases and the J gene end by 12 bases; junction bases not matched to a gene: 7. Germline lookup yields CDR1 MNHEY and CDR2 SVGEGT. This CDR3 reads CASSKGTSGKKYF. The CDR3 DNA reads TGTGCCAGCAGCAAAGGGACTAGCGGGAAGAAGTACTTC.

This clonotype was counted only a few times. The genes are TRBV5-1 and TRBJ2-2, with D tentatively TRBD1 (6 bases). Per the germline V gene, CDR1 is SGHRS and CDR2 is YFSETQ. The CDR3 has 16 amino acids. Trimming took off 8 bases at V and 1 base at J, with 18 bases between the two ends. The CDR3 DNA follows: TGCGCCAGTAACGACCAGGGGTCCTTGAACACCGGGGAGCTGTTTTTT. It translates to CASNDQGSLNTGELFF.

The CDR3 sequence is CSVEVGLRGALNEQFF. CDR3 bases: TGCAGCGTTGAAGTAGGGCTGCGGGGGGCCCTAAATGAGCAGTTCTTC. This sequence joins TRBV29-1 and TRBJ2-1; 8 bases are shared with TRBD2. Germline V gives CDR1 SQVTM, CDR2 ANQGSEA. Trimming took 1 base from V and 7 from J; bases not matched to a gene: 12. CDR3 size: 16 residues.

The rearrangement links TRBV3-1 to TRBJ1-6, with 9 bases fitting TRBD1. This CDR3 spans 14 amino acids. J was trimmed by 7 bases and V by 7 bases; bases with no gene match: 5. Germline CDR1 LGHDT, CDR2 YNNKEL (reference sequence). The CDR3, as DNA: TGTGCCAGCACCGCGGACAGGGGCAATTCACCCCTCCACTTT. It codes for CASTADRGNSPLHF. The variable domain in full, with the rest retrieved from reference TRBV3-1 and TRBJ1-6, is DTAVSQTPKYLVTQMGNDKSIKCEQNLGHDTMYWYKQDSKKFLKIMFSYNNKELIINETVPNRFSPKSPDKAHLNLHINSLELGDSAVYFCASTADRGNSPLHFGNGTRLTVT.

This clonotype was found a few times. The chain couples TRBV18 to TRBJ2-5, with TRBD1 matching over 9 bases. Germline values: CDR1 KGHSH, CDR2 LQKENI. This CDR3 has 14 residues. Losses at the gene ends were 6 bases for V and 5 bases for J; bases not matched to a gene: 7. DNA for the CDR3: TGTGCCAGCTCTACAGGGGGCGTCTTCGAGACCCAGTACTTC. This encodes CASSTGGVFETQYF.

The V gene is TRBV9, the J gene TRBJ2-7; tentative D call: TRBD2 (5 bases). V was cut by 3 bases and J by 3 bases, with 16 bases left in between. Per germline, CDR1 SGDLS and CDR2 YYNGEE. CDR3 length: 15 residues. The CDR3: CASSGGLTGGYEQYF. CDR3 in DNA: TGTGCCAGCAGCGGCGGACTGACTGGCGGCTACGAGCAGTACTTC.

This chain connects TRBV24-1 to TRBJ1-3, with D uncertain. This CDR3 is built from 16 residues. Germline V CDR1 and CDR2: KGHDR, SFDVKD. Trimming removed 6 bases at V and 0 bases at J, with 14 bases between. The CDR3 reads CATSLLTVPSGNTIYF. CDR3 in DNA: TGTGCCACCAGTCTCCTTACGGTCCCCTCTGGAAACACCATATATTTT.

CDR3 sequence: CASSQEGAPNTGELFF. DNA for the CDR3: TGTGCCAGCAGCCAAGAGGGGGCCCCCAACACCGGGGAGCTGTTTTTT. The chain recombines TRBV13 with TRBJ2-2; TRBD1 matches at 7 bases. V lost 5 bases and J lost 2; bases outside the gene matches: 8. This CDR3 region has 16 residues. The germline gives CDR1 PRHDT, CDR2 FYEKMQ (reference sequence).

CDR3 in DNA: TGCAGTGCTAGTGGTGGGGGGGCCCCTGGCTACGAGCAGTACTTC. Residues: CSASGGGAPGYEQYF. The chain uses TRBV20-1 and TRBJ2-7; possible D gene TRBD2, 7 bases. V was shortened by 3 bases and J by 3 bases, with 18 bases between the two germline ends. Germline V gene lookup returns CDR1 DFQATT and CDR2 SNEGSKA (reference sequence). CDR3 length: 15 amino acids.

This clonotype was seen more than once but under ten times. The chain is built from TRBV20-1 and TRBJ2-5, with a weak D call TRBD1 (6 bases). The DNA end is more similar to TRBJ2-1, so the J call may be wrong. In germline, CDR1 is DFQATT, CDR2 SNEGSKA (reference sequence). This CDR3 contains 14 residues. CDR3 sequence reads: CSASLWNRDNEQFF. CDR3 sequence (DNA): TGCAGTGCTAGCCTATGGAACAGGGACAATGAGCAGTTCTTC.

This clonotype was counted a few times. The chain carries TRBV27 and TRBJ2-1; D remains ambiguous. The germline V gene has CDR1 MNHEY and CDR2 SMNVEV (reference sequence). The CDR3 has 13 amino acids. V lost 5 bases to trimming and J lost 5 bases, with 10 bases between them. For the CDR3, the DNA is TGTGCCAGCAGTGAACCAAGCAACAATGAGCAGTTCTTC. Protein sequence: CASSEPSNNEQFF.

The gene calls are TRBV15 and TRBJ2-7; D may be TRBD2 (5 bases). CDR3 size: 15 residues. Trimming took 5 bases from V and 3 from J, leaving 17 bases between them. CDR1 is LNHNV, CDR2 YYDKDF, per germline (reference sequence). CDR3 nucleotides: TGTGCCACCAGCCTGGGAGCCGACCCACTCTACGAGCAGTACTTC. It codes for CATSLGADPLYEQYF.

V and J are TRBV5-4 and TRBJ1-1; TRBD1 aligns across 7 bases. The ends lost 3 bases at V and 7 bases at J; junction bases unmatched: 9. CDR3 length: 14 amino acids. Germline V gene lookup returns CDR1 SGHNT and CDR2 YYREEE (reference sequence). CDR3 residues: CASSWGHRGGEAFF. CDR3 nucleotides: TGTGCCAGCAGCTGGGGCCACAGGGGAGGTGAAGCTTTCTTT.

Remarks on this clonotype: This is likely a read error, given that the CDR3 carries no conserved phenylalanine or tryptophan at its end. As DNA, the CDR3 is TGTGCCAGCGGCCAAGACAGGACAGCGGGACAGCCCCAGCATCTT. Translation gives CASGQDRTAGQPQHL. The V gene is TRBV27, the J gene TRBJ1-5, with TRBD1 as a possible D gene (6 bases). The germline V gene encodes CDR1 MNHEY and CDR2 SMNVEV (reference sequence). V was trimmed by 8 bases and J by 7 bases, leaving 21 bases between them. This CDR3 region has 15 residues.

This chain uses TRBV5-1 with TRBJ1-1, with D perhaps matching TRBD1 (6 bases). V lost 1 base, J lost 1 base, and 11 bases lay in between. The CDR3 consists of 15 residues. In germline, CDR1 is SGHRS, CDR2 YFSETQ. In DNA, the CDR3 is TGCGCCAGCAGCTTGAGGGGGTTGTCGAACACTGAAGCTTTCTTT. It is translated as CASSLRGLSNTEAFF.

In this sample, this clonotype turned up a few times. A junction boundary mismatches the germline segment, possibly from a read error. V and J are TRBV5-1 and TRBJ2-3; D is possibly TRBD2 (5 bases). CDR1 and CDR2 (germline): SGHRS, YFSETQ. This CDR3 has 15 amino acids. This chain's CDR3 is CASSSEDGSTDMQYF. Written as DNA, the CDR3 is TGCGCCAGCAGCTCGGAGGATGGGAGCACAGATATGCAGTATTTT.

The chain links TRBV5-1 to TRBJ1-2; D is unresolved. Germline values: CDR1 SGHRS, CDR2 YFSETQ. V gave up 0 bases and J gave up 2 bases, with 8 bases separating them. This CDR3 comprises 14 residues. The DNA of the CDR3 is TGCGCCAGCAGCTTGGCCGAGGGAAACTATGGCTACACCTTC. Translated: CASSLAEGNYGYTF. Together with reference TRBV5-1 and TRBJ1-2, the CDR3 gives the full variable domain: KAGVTQTPRYLIKTRGQQVTLSCSPISGHRSVSWYQQTPGQGLQFLFEYFSETQRNKGNFPGRFSGRQFSNSRSEMNVSTLELGDSALYLCASSLAEGNYGYTFGSGTRLTVV.

V is TRBV7-9 and J is TRBJ2-6, with 7 bases fitting TRBD1. After removal of 10 bases from V and 2 bases from J, the junction contained 8 bases not matched to a gene. CDR3 length: 15 residues. Germline assignment: CDR1 SEHNR and CDR2 FQNEAQ (reference sequence). The CDR3 nucleotides are TGTGCCATTGACAGGGAAGGGCCTGGGGCCAACGTCCTGACTTTC. Translation: CAIDREGPGANVLTF.

This clonotype was counted a few times. V is TRBV6-1 and J is TRBJ1-1; no reliable D call. V lost 0 bases and J 10 bases, leaving 6 bases between the germline ends. CDR1 and CDR2 (germline): MNHNS, SASEGT. The CDR3 consists of 11 residues. CDR3 DNA: TGTGCCAGCAGTGAAGCCTTACGAGCTTTCTTT. It translates to CASSEALRAFF.